This record concerns one T cell receptor (beta chain) sequence. What it recognizes is unknown. The CDR3 spans 15 residues. CDR1 and CDR2 (germline): SGHNT, YENEEA. With V trimmed by 5 bases and J by 5 bases, 6 bases remained unmatched. These data originate in a study of CD8 T cells in ankylosing spondylitis. Study observations and caveats: Some of the motif variants had earlier been found in reactive arthritis patients' fluid and blood. Characteristic of ankylosing spondylitis blood, it appeared, was a TCR beta motif comprising fewer than 10 highly homologous variants. Disease-linked clones proved CD8+ and comparatively uncommon in peripheral blood.

From the 5' RACE reads, TCRdb called clonotypes with MiXCR, one entry per CDR3 protein. The sample lists around 490,000 distinct CDR3 sequences; under 5.5% were seen once. The chain combines TRBV11-3 with TRBJ2-3; 11 positions agree with TRBD1. This receptor was identified in a male donor with ankylosing spondylitis. Material for sequencing was blood, either unsorted or a sorted T cell fraction (not recorded which). The CDR3 DNA reads TGTGCCAGCAGCGAAGGACAGGGGGCAGAAGATACGCAGTATTTT. Protein: CASSEGQGAEDTQYF.